These 29 T cell receptor beta chains share one sample of origin, sequenced in a study of CD8+CD57+ T cells in acquired aplastic anemia. Genomic DNA templated the TCR beta VDJ and CDR3 profiling. MiXCR, applied by TCRdb to the reads, yields one record per CDR3 protein. Among 200,000 to 250,000 distinct CDR3 sequences listed, about half were seen once. Patients selected for sequencing had displayed CD8+CD57+ cell expansion by flow cytometry. Sequences were obtained from sorted CD4+, CD8+, or CD8+CD57+ T cells (not recorded which) from PBMCs. All receptors come from a human donor with aplastic anemia.

This clonotype came up many times. V gene TRBV7-8 combines with J gene TRBJ2-2, with D possibly being TRBD2 (5 bases). Germline V lookup: CDR1 SGHVS, CDR2 FQNEAQ. Trimming removed 5 bases from V and 5 bases from J, with 9 bases in between. The CDR3 has 13 residues. The CDR3 nucleotides read TGTGCCAGCAGCCTGTGGGAGACCGGGGAGCTGTTTTTT. It is translated as CASSLWETGELFF.

Comment on this clonotype: Here the CDR3 omits its conserved ending phenylalanine or tryptophan, so a read error is the likely source. The J gene is TRBJ1-5, the V gene TRBV2; 7 bases align to TRBD1. Trimming at V came to 1 base and at J to 7 bases, leaving 4 bases not matched to a gene. Looked up from germline, CDR1 is SNHLY and CDR2 is FYNNEI. The CDR3 length is 14 residues. Here the CDR3 reads CASSEGQGGQPQHS. The DNA for the CDR3 is TGTGCCAGCAGTGAAGGACAGGGTGGGCAGCCCCAGCATTCT.

In its sample, this clonotype was seen a few times. V usage is TRBV7-3 and J usage is TRBJ1-2; D not resolved. Germline V gives CDR1 SGHTA, CDR2 FQGTGA. Trimming took 2 bases from V and 6 from J, leaving 16 bases between them. The CDR3 has 15 residues. CDR3 sequence: CASSLSRYGDNGYTF. Here the CDR3 DNA reads TGTGCCAGCAGCTTATCACGGTACGGGGATAATGGCTACACCTTC.

The chain has TRBV20-1 and TRBJ2-1, with 11 bases lining up with TRBD2. The CDR3 loop spans 16 amino acids. With V trimmed by 2 bases and J by 5 bases, 8 bases remained unmatched. Germline V gene sequence: CDR1 DFQATT, CDR2 SNEGSKA (reference sequence). The CDR3 DNA sequence: TGCAGTGCTAGAAGGTTAGCGGGAGGGCGTCACAATGAGCAGTTCTTC. This gives the protein CSARRLAGGRHNEQFF.

This clonotype was detected only a few times. The chain couples TRBV18 to TRBJ1-5; D is undetermined. Germline V gives CDR1 KGHSH, CDR2 LQKENI. Trimming cost V 2 bases and J 5 bases, with 10 bases left between them. CDR3 length: 14 amino acids. The CDR3 here is CASSPINGDQPQHF. The CDR3 region has the DNA TGTGCCAGCTCACCAATCAACGGGGATCAGCCCCAGCATTTT. The variable domain in full, completed from reference TRBV18 and TRBJ1-5, reads NAGVMQNPRHLVRRRGQEARLRCSPMKGHSHVYWYRQLPEEGLKFMVYLQKENIIDESGMPKERFSAEFPKEGPSILRIQQVVRGDSAAYFCASSPINGDQPQHFGDGTRLSIL.

The chain employs TRBV10-3 and TRBJ2-3, with 7 bases matching TRBD2. Per germline, CDR1 ENHRY and CDR2 SYGVKD. J was trimmed by 2 bases and V by 3 bases; bases with no gene match: 5. The CDR3 is made up of 15 amino acids. Here the CDR3 reads CAISDGSGSTDTQYF. Here the CDR3 DNA reads TGTGCCATCAGTGACGGTAGCGGGTCCACAGATACGCAGTATTTT.

V and J are TRBV15 and TRBJ1-2, with 10 positions matching TRBD1. Germline CDR1 is LNHNV and CDR2 is YYDKDF (reference sequence). This CDR3 has 15 amino acids. V trimming: 3 bases; J trimming: 7 bases; junction bases outside the gene matches: 8. CDR3 nucleotide sequence: TGTGCCACCAGCAGGCCCGGGACAGGGGCTGGTGGCTACACCTTC. It translates to CATSRPGTGAGGYTF. Together with reference TRBV15 and TRBJ1-2, the CDR3 gives the full variable domain: DAMVIQNPRYQVTQFGKPVTLSCSQTLNHNVMYWYQQKSSQAPKLLFHYYDKDFNNEADTPDNFQSRRPNTSFCFLDIRSPGLGDTAMYLCATSRPGTGAGGYTFGSGTRLTVV.

This clonotype was seen ten or more times. The V gene is TRBV7-8, the J gene TRBJ1-1; D might be TRBD1 (6 bases). V was clipped by 5 bases and J by 1 base, with 8 bases between them. This CDR3 region has 13 residues. CDR1 and CDR2 from the germline V gene are SGHVS and FQNEAQ. This CDR3 is CASSVDRNTEAFF. The CDR3 nucleotides are TGTGCCAGCAGCGTGGACAGGAACACTGAAGCTTTCTTT.

This clonotype appeared many times. The chain recombines TRBV29-1 with TRBJ1-1; TRBD1 matches at 7 bases. CDR1 is SQVTM and CDR2 is ANQGSEA in the germline V gene. V shed 5 bases, J shed 3 bases, and the junction held 6 bases outside the gene matches. The CDR3 contains 13 residues. The CDR3: CSVRQGVDTEAFF. CDR3 nucleotide sequence: TGCAGCGTTAGACAGGGTGTGGACACTGAAGCTTTCTTT.

The chain is built from TRBV19 and TRBJ1-2; possible D gene TRBD1, 6 bases. The CDR3 has 15 amino acids. Germline CDR1 LNHDA, CDR2 SQIVND (reference sequence). Trimming removed 5 bases from V and 0 bases from J, with 13 bases in between. The CDR3 region is CASSSRQVANYGYTF. The CDR3 DNA reads TGTGCCAGTAGTTCCCGACAGGTAGCTAACTATGGCTACACCTTC.

The chain has TRBV20-1 and TRBJ2-7; 8 nucleotides match TRBD2. The CDR3 runs to 12 residues. Losses at the gene ends were 6 bases for V and 6 bases for J; bases not matched to a gene: 7. Germline CDR1 reads DFQATT; CDR2 reads SNEGSKA (reference sequence). The CDR3 spells CSAGTRGGEQYF. CDR3 coding DNA: TGCAGTGCAGGGACTAGAGGAGGCGAGCAGTACTTC.

In DNA, the CDR3 is TGTGCCAGTGGACAAGGGAAAAAGTACTTC. This gives the protein CASGQGKKYF. The chain uses TRBV19 and TRBJ2-7; D is possibly TRBD1 (5 bases). Germline V gives CDR1 LNHDA, CDR2 SQIVND (reference sequence). V gave up 8 bases and J gave up 11 bases, with 13 bases separating them. The CDR3 loop spans 10 amino acids.

V gene TRBV6-5 combines with J gene TRBJ1-6; D remains ambiguous. V was shortened by 0 bases and J by 6 bases, with 9 bases between the two germline ends. This CDR3 has 15 residues. CDR1 and CDR2 (germline): MNHEY, SVGAGI. CDR3: CASSYSLTSNSPLHF. The CDR3 DNA reads TGTGCCAGCAGTTACTCTTTGACATCTAATTCACCCCTCCACTTT.

This clonotype has a handful of counts. This chain connects TRBV7-2 to TRBJ2-3, with D uncertain. This CDR3 is built from 12 residues. The V end lost 5 bases, the J end lost 2 bases, and 5 bases lay between the germline ends. Per germline, CDR1 SGHTA and CDR2 FQGNSA. The CDR3 DNA reads TGTGCCAGCAGCAAAAACACAGATACGCAGTATTTT. Translated: CASSKNTDTQYF.

This clonotype has just a few counts. The chain uses TRBV27 and TRBJ2-3; a possible D gene is TRBD1 (5 bases). The CDR3 length is 16 residues. CDR1 and CDR2 (germline): MNHEY, SMNVEV (reference sequence). V lost 5 bases and J 0 bases, leaving 15 bases between the germline ends. The CDR3 DNA sequence: TGTGCCAGCAGTAACGGACAAGCGCTCAGCACAGATACGCAGTATTTT. Protein sequence: CASSNGQALSTDTQYF.

This clonotype was seen just once. The rearrangement links TRBV29-1 to TRBJ2-5; 7 nucleotides align to TRBD2. CDR1 is SQVTM, CDR2 ANQGSEA, per germline. This CDR3 is 14 amino acids long. Germline trimming cut 6 bases from V and 5 bases from J; bases unmatched to any gene: 12. Written as DNA, the CDR3 is TGCAGCGTGCCCCCGGCCTGGGGGGGGGAGACCCAGTACTTC. This gives the protein CSVPPAWGGETQYF. The whole variable domain, remainder taken from reference TRBV29-1 and TRBJ2-5, is SAVISQKPSRDICQRGTSLTIQCQVDSQVTMMFWYRQQPGQSLTLIATANQGSEATYESGFVIDKFPISRPNLTFSTLTVSNMSPEDSSIYLCSVPPAWGGETQYFGPGTRLLVL.

The chain is built from TRBV7-3 and TRBJ2-6; D uncertain. Trimming cost V 5 bases and J 0 bases, with 11 bases left between them. The germline V gene encodes CDR1 SGHTA and CDR2 FQGTGA. The CDR3 spans 16 residues. In DNA form, the CDR3 reads TGTGCCAGCAGCCTCGGATCACTCTCTGGGGCCAACGTCCTGACTTTC. The encoded protein is CASSLGSLSGANVLTF. The full variable domain, rest sourced from reference TRBV7-3 and TRBJ2-6, is GAGVSQTPSNKVTEKGKYVELRCDPISGHTALYWYRQSLGQGPEFLIYFQGTGAADDSGLPNDRFFAVRPEGSVSTLKIQRTERGDSAVYLCASSLGSLSGANVLTFGAGSRLTVL.

The chain links TRBV7-8 to TRBJ2-7; D unresolved. Trimming stripped 0 bases from V and 2 bases from J, with 14 bases between. This CDR3 spans 16 amino acids. The germline CDR1 and CDR2 sequences are SGHVS and FQNEAQ. This CDR3 reads CASSLAAQDVPYEQYF. In nucleotides, the CDR3 is TGTGCCAGCAGCTTAGCGGCCCAGGACGTCCCCTACGAGCAGTACTTC.

With regard to this clonotype: One end of the junction varies from germline; a read error may be responsible. The genes are TRBV10-3 and TRBJ2-3; 9 nucleotides align to TRBD1. This CDR3 has 11 residues. Germline CDR1 reads ENHRY; CDR2 reads SYGVKD. The DNA for the CDR3 is TGTGCCAACGGGGACAGGGATATGCAGTATTTT. Its translation: CANGDRDMQYF.

This clonotype was counted a single time. The chain carries TRBV19 and TRBJ2-1; unclear D gene. The CDR3 covers 14 residues. CDR1 is LNHDA and CDR2 is SQIVND in the germline V gene (reference sequence). Trimming removed 2 bases from V and 1 base from J, with 6 bases in between. CDR3 bases: TGTGCCAGTAGTATATCGCGGTCCTACAATGAGCAGTTCTTC. Translation gives CASSISRSYNEQFF. Full variable domain (remainder filled in from reference TRBV19 and TRBJ2-1): DGGITQSPKYLFRKEGQNVTLSCEQNLNHDAMYWYRQDPGQGLRLIYYSQIVNDFQKGDIAEGYSVSREKKESFPLTVTSAQKNPTAFYLCASSISRSYNEQFFGPGTRLTVL.

The gene calls are TRBV24-1 and TRBJ2-1; TRBD1 aligns across 9 bases. The CDR3 totals 16 residues. With V trimmed by 5 bases and J by 2 bases, 6 bases remained unmatched. CDR1 and CDR2 (germline): KGHDR, SFDVKD. CDR3 sequence: CATSADRDRAYNEQFF. The CDR3 region has the DNA TGTGCCACCAGTGCTGACAGGGACAGGGCCTACAATGAGCAGTTCTTC.

This clonotype was detected many times. The V gene is TRBV5-6, the J gene TRBJ2-7; D remains ambiguous. CDR1 and CDR2 (germline): SGHDT, YYEEEE. CDR3 size: 14 residues. V was cut by 4 bases and J by 0 bases, with 11 bases left in between. CDR3 nucleotides: TGTGCCAGCAGCCCCACGTGGAACTCCTACGAGCAGTACTTC. This gives the protein CASSPTWNSYEQYF.

This clonotype was detected many times. V usage is TRBV20-1 and J usage is TRBJ1-2, with 11 bases lining up with TRBD1. Germline V gene data show CDR1 as DFQATT and CDR2 as SNEGSKA (reference sequence). The CDR3 is 13 residues long. V shed 5 bases and J 8 bases; nucleotides not matched to a gene: 7. The CDR3 loop is CSAYGQGASGYTF. The CDR3 DNA follows: TGCAGTGCTTATGGACAGGGGGCGTCAGGCTACACCTTC.

The V and J genes are TRBV12-3 or TRBV12-4 and TRBJ2-7; D gene unclear. This CDR3 is built from 12 residues. Trimming removed 9 bases at V and 4 bases at J, with 13 bases between. The CDR3, as DNA: TGTGCCAGTGGGCCCTGCAGTTACGAGCAGTACTTC. Amino acids: CASGPCSYEQYF.

This sequence joins TRBV10-3 and TRBJ2-1; 8 bases line up with TRBD2. There are 12 residues in the CDR3. Germline CDR1 is ENHRY and CDR2 is SYGVKD. V trimming: 6 bases; J trimming: 5 bases; junction bases outside the gene matches: 0. The CDR3 loop reads CAIRLADNEQFF. The DNA of the CDR3 is TGTGCCATCAGACTAGCGGACAATGAGCAGTTCTTC.

This clonotype showed up many times. A read error may account for a junction end that differs from germline. The J gene is TRBJ2-7, the V gene TRBV10-1, with 10 positions matching TRBD2. The germline CDR1 and CDR2 sequences are WNHNN and SYGVQD (reference sequence). CDR3 length: 16 residues. The CDR3 loop is CASSKSRTSGKYEQYF. CDR3 DNA: TGCGCCAGCAGTAAGTCTCGGACTAGCGGAAAATACGAGCAGTACTTC.

This chain connects TRBV19 to TRBJ1-4, with a tentative D call TRBD1 (6 bases). This CDR3 has 15 amino acids. Trimming took 2 bases from V and 5 from J, leaving 12 bases between them. The V gene's germline CDR1 is LNHDA and CDR2 SQIVND (reference sequence). The CDR3: CASSILGQLNEKLFF. CDR3 bases: TGTGCCAGTAGTATATTAGGACAGTTGAATGAAAAACTGTTTTTT. Full variable domain (missing parts from reference TRBV19 and TRBJ1-4): DGGITQSPKYLFRKEGQNVTLSCEQNLNHDAMYWYRQDPGQGLRLIYYSQIVNDFQKGDIAEGYSVSREKKESFPLTVTSAQKNPTAFYLCASSILGQLNEKLFFGSGTQLSVL.

For this clonotype: One end of the junction is discordant with germline, which a read error may explain. The chain is built from TRBV6-1 and TRBJ1-4; the D is unclear. Germline V gene data show CDR1 as MNHNS and CDR2 as SASEGT. The CDR3 spans 12 residues. The CDR3 DNA sequence: TGTGCCAGCAGGCCAGCTAATGAAAAACTGCTTTTT. Protein product: CASRPANEKLLF.

CDR3 nucleotide sequence: TGTGCCAGCAGCCGGCCCGCGGTCGGGGGACTGTTTTTT. Amino acid sequence: CASSRPAVGGLFF. The V call is TRBV7-2, the J call TRBJ1-4; tentative D call: TRBD1 (5 bases). V was trimmed by 5 bases and J by 13 bases, leaving 17 bases between them. Germline values: CDR1 SGHTA, CDR2 FQGNSA. The length of the CDR3 is 13 residues.